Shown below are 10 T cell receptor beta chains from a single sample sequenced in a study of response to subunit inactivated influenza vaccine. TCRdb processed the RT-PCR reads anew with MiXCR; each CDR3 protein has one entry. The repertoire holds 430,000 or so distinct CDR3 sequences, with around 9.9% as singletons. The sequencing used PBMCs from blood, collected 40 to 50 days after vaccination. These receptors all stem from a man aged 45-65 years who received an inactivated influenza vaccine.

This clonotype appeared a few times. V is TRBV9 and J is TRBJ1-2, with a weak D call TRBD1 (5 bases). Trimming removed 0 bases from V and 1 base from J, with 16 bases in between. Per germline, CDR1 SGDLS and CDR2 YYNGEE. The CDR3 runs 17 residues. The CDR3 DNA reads TGTGCCAGCAGCGTAGTGCTGGAAGGGACTTATAACTATGGCTACACCTTC. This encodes CASSVVLEGTYNYGYTF.

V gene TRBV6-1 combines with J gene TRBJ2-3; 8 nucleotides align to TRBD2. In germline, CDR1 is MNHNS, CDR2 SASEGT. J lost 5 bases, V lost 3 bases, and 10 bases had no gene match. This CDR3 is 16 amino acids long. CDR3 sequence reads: CASSEGRGGWVDTQYF. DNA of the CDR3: TGTGCCAGCAGTGAGGGACGGGGGGGCTGGGTAGATACGCAGTATTTT.

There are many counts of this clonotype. CDR3 coding DNA: TGTGCCAGCAGTGTCGGGCAGATGTTGGAACTGTTTTTT. Translating gives CASSVGQMLELFF. The chain links TRBV2 to TRBJ1-4; D is undetermined. The CDR3 is made up of 13 amino acids. V was trimmed by 4 bases and J by 12 bases, leaving 15 bases between them. Germline V gene lookup returns CDR1 SNHLY and CDR2 FYNNEI.

Written as DNA, the CDR3 is TGCAGTGCTAATAGCGGTCGGACCCTCTACAATGAGCAGTTCTTC. This codes for CSANSGRTLYNEQFF. V usage is TRBV20-1 and J usage is TRBJ2-1; D perhaps matches TRBD2 (6 bases). Per the germline V gene, CDR1 is DFQATT and CDR2 is SNEGSKA (reference sequence). The CDR3 runs to 15 residues. Trimming cost V 4 bases and J 3 bases, with 16 bases left between them.

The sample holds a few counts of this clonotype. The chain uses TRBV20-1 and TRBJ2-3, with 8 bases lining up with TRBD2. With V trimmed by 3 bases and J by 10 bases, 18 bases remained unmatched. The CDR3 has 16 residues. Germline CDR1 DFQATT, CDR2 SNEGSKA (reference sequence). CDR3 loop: CSARDPGTRGFSAQYF. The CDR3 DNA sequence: TGCAGTGCTAGGGATCCCGGGACTAGAGGGTTCTCTGCGCAGTATTTT.

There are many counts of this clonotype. The CDR3, as DNA: TGCAGTGCTAGCGCCGGTCCTAGCGAAGAGACCCAGTACTTC. Translated, it gives CSASAGPSEETQYF. V and J are TRBV20-1 and TRBJ2-5, with D perhaps matching TRBD2 (6 bases). Germline CDR1 is DFQATT and CDR2 is SNEGSKA (reference sequence). The ends were cut back, 3 bases at V and 3 bases at J, with 14 bases in the middle. The CDR3 consists of 14 residues.

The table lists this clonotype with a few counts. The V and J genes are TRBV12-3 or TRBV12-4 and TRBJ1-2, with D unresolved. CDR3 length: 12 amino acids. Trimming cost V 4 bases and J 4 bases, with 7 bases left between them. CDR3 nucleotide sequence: TGTGCCAGCAGTTCCCACAGCTATGGCTACACCTTC. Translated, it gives CASSSHSYGYTF.

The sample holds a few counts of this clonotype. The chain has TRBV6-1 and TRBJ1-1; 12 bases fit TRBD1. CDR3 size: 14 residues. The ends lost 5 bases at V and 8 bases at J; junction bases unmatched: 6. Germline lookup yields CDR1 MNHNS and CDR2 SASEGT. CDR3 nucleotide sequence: TGTGCCAGCAGTCAATCGGGACAGGGGGCCGAAGCTTTCTTT. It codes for CASSQSGQGAEAFF.

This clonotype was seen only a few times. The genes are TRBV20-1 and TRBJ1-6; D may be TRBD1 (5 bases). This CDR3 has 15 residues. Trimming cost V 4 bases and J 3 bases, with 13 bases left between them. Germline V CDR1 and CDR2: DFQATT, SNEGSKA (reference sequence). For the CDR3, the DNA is TGCAGTGCTACGCCGGGACTGCTCTATAATTCACCCCTCCACTTT. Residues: CSATPGLLYNSPLHF.

Written as DNA, the CDR3 is TGTGCCAGCTCACCGGGGGCCTTCAACTACGAGCAGTACTTC. It codes for CASSPGAFNYEQYF. The chain uses TRBV18 and TRBJ2-7; D may be TRBD1 (6 bases). CDR3 size: 14 residues. Germline CDR1 reads KGHSH; CDR2 reads LQKENI. Trimming removed 3 bases at V and 3 bases at J, with 12 bases between.